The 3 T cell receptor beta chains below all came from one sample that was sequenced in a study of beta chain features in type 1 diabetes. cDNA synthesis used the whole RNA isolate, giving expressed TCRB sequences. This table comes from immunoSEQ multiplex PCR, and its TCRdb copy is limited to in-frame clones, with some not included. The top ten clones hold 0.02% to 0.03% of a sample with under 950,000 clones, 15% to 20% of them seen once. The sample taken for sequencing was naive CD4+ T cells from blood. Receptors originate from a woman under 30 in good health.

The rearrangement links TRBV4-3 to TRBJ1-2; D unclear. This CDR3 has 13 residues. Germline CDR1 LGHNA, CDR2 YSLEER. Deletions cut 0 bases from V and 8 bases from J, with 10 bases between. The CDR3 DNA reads TGCGCCAGCAGCCAAGAACTTCGTCGGGGCTACACCTTC. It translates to CASSQELRRGYTF.

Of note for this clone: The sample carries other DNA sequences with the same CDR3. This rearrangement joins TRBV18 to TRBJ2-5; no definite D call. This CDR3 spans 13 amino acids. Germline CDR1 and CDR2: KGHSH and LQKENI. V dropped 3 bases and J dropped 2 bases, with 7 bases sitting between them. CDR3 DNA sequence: TGTGCCAGCTCACCGACACTGCAAGAGACCCAGTACTTC. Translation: CASSPTLQETQYF.

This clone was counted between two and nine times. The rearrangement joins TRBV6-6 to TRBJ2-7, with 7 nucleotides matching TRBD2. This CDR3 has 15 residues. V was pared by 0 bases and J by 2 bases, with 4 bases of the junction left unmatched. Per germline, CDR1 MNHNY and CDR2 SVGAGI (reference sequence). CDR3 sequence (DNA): TGTGCCAGCAGTTACTCCGCGGGAGCACCCTACGAGCAGTACTTC. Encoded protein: CASSYSAGAPYEQYF.